Following are 10 T cell receptor beta chains from one sample sequenced in a study of beta chain features in type 1 diabetes. Whole-study results and caveats: All four CD4+ subsets from Type 1 diabetes patients carried moderately but significantly shorter TCRB CDR3s.

Their specific antigens are unknown. The authors reverse transcribed all of the isolated RNA, so sequencing captured expressed TCRB transcripts. The protocol was immunoSEQ multiplex PCR, while the TCRdb copy is restricted to in-frame clones and leaves out a portion. The sample records some 150,000 clones, about 13% being singletons. Sequenced input: central memory CD4+ T cells from blood. The receptor source for this set is a man younger than 35 with type 1 diabetes.

For the CDR3, the DNA is TGCGCCAGCAGCCAAGATCGGGGGGAGTGGAACGAGCAGTACTTC. Translating gives CASSQDRGEWNEQYF. V gene TRBV4-1 combines with J gene TRBJ2-7; 7 nucleotides agree with TRBD2. J was trimmed by 5 bases and V by 0 bases; bases with no gene match: 7. The CDR3 contains 15 residues. Looked up from germline, CDR1 is MGHRA and CDR2 is YSYEKL.

V is TRBV19 and J is TRBJ1-6; the D is unclear. The germline V gene encodes CDR1 LNHDA and CDR2 SQIVND (reference sequence). Trimming left V 5 bases short and J 7 bases short, with 9 bases between. There are 13 residues in the CDR3. The DNA of the CDR3 is TGTGCCAGTAGTGAAGCGGGGAATTCACCCCTCCACTTT. The encoded protein is CASSEAGNSPLHF.

Written as DNA, the CDR3 is TGCGCCAGCAGCCAAGCTGGGGGATTCCACTCCTCGAACACTGAAGCTTTCTTT. It translates to CASSQAGGFHSSNTEAFF. This chain links TRBV4-1 with TRBJ1-1; the D gene is possibly TRBD1 (5 bases). Trimming cost V 1 base and J 1 base, with 19 bases left between them. The CDR3 consists of 18 residues. Germline CDR1 MGHRA, CDR2 YSYEKL.

This clone was counted ten times or more. The CDR3 reads CASSSRQGGGSPLHF. The CDR3 DNA reads as TGTGCCAGCAGCTCAAGACAGGGTGGAGGTTCACCCCTCCACTTT. The V call is TRBV7-2, the J call TRBJ1-6, with 7 bases lining up with TRBD1. The CDR3 has 15 residues. The J segment lost 9 bases and the V segment lost 4 bases, leaving 9 bases of the junction unmatched. Germline assignment: CDR1 SGHTA and CDR2 FQGNSA. Full variable domain (outside the CDR3, taken from reference TRBV7-2 and TRBJ1-6): GAGVSQSPSNKVTEKGKDVELRCDPISGHTALYWYRQSLGQGLEFLIYFQGNSAPDKSGLPSDRFSAERTGGSVSTLTIQRTQQEDSAVYLCASSSRQGGGSPLHFGNGTRLTVT.

The chain employs TRBV30 and TRBJ1-5; TRBD1 aligns across 8 bases. CDR1 GTSNPN and CDR2 SVGIG come from the germline V gene (reference sequence). J lost 4 bases, V lost 3 bases, and 5 bases had no gene match. The CDR3 runs 14 residues. In DNA, the CDR3 is TGTGCCTGGAGGGACAGGGCGTGGAATCAGCCCCAGCATTTT. The encoded protein is CAWRDRAWNQPQHF.

This clone was seen a handful of times. This chain connects TRBV6-5 to TRBJ2-1; D possibly corresponds to TRBD1 (6 bases). Trimming cost V 4 bases and J 10 bases, with 8 bases left between them. Germline V gives CDR1 MNHEY, CDR2 SVGAGI. This CDR3 spans 11 amino acids. The CDR3 DNA reads TGTGCCAGCAGTTCCGACAGGGAGCAGTTCTTC. Translating gives CASSSDREQFF.

There are a few counts of this clone. V usage is TRBV27 and J usage is TRBJ2-2; D uncertain. This CDR3 contains 14 residues. Germline CDR1 is MNHEY and CDR2 is SMNVEV (reference sequence). Trimming cost V 3 bases and J 6 bases, with 11 bases left between them. The CDR3 nucleotides read TGTGCCAGCAGTTTTTCTTTAGGGCCCGGGGAGCTGTTTTTT. It encodes CASSFSLGPGELFF.

A few counts support this clone. The chain combines TRBV10-1 with TRBJ2-4; weak D call: TRBD1 (5 bases). Germline CDR1 and CDR2: WNHNN and SYGVQD (reference sequence). The CDR3 totals 15 residues. Trimming pared 4 bases from V and 7 bases from J, leaving 17 bases between. CDR3 coding DNA: TGCGCCAGCAGTGGAGGACATACGGCTGGGAACATTCAGTACTTC. Amino acids: CASSGGHTAGNIQYF.

V and J are TRBV5-6 and TRBJ1-2, with D maybe TRBD1 (5 bases). CDR1 and CDR2 (germline): SGHDT, YYEEEE. The CDR3 consists of 14 residues. Trimming shortened V by 2 bases and J by 4 bases, and 12 bases separated the two germline ends. The CDR3: CASSFGHSSYGYTF. The CDR3 DNA follows: TGTGCCAGCAGCTTCGGACACTCCAGCTATGGCTACACCTTC.

The chain has TRBV20-1 and TRBJ2-7, with D perhaps TRBD2 (6 bases). This CDR3 region has 11 residues. V lost 5 bases and J 6 bases, leaving 11 bases between the germline ends. The germline V gene encodes CDR1 DFQATT and CDR2 SNEGSKA (reference sequence). DNA for the CDR3: TGCAGTGCTCTCCCGGAGGGCGAGCAGTACTTC. It specifies CSALPEGEQYF.